A few counts support the clone carrying this TCR beta chain. J lost 0 bases, V lost 5 bases, and 8 bases had no gene match. The germline V gene encodes CDR1 MDHEN and CDR2 SYDVKM. The CDR3 has 16 residues. These data are taken from a study of spatial heterogeneity in lung cancer. The wider study: Compared with alpha-chain sequences, beta-chain sequences were consistently detected in greater numbers.

The time point denotes: blood at routine non-recurrence follow-up after resection. Unsorted whole RNA samples from tumor, nontumor lung or frozen PBMC were sequenced. TCRdb re-called the 5' RACE reads with MiXCR, one entry per CDR3 protein. The table lists about 120,000 distinct CDR3 sequences, roughly an eighth of them singletons, with roughly 17% in the top ten. The TCR comes from a male donor with early-stage non-small cell lung cancer. This specimen was PBMCs, taken at follow-up. V gene TRBV28 combines with J gene TRBJ2-7; TRBD1 aligns across 9 bases. This CDR3 is CASSQTGGPSSYEQYF. The DNA for the CDR3 is TGTGCCAGCAGTCAAACAGGGGGCCCCAGCTCCTACGAGCAGTACTTC.